In its sample, the clone carrying this TCR beta chain was seen a few times. This sample stems from a study of blood T cell repertoires in COVID-19. Background on the study: Samples representing acute and convalescent COVID-19 were sourced from the United States, Italy and Spain. T cells, B-cell-depleted T cells, or PBMCs provided the cDNA or gDNA that served as material.

Study processing details: Amplification of reference gene primers was used by the study to estimate nucleated cell counts. Assay: immunoSEQ multiplex PCR; the TCRdb copy retains only in-frame clones and omits some. V and J calls and clone size come straight from that table; D and trimming were deduced from the DNA. The data contain 180,000 or so clones, approximately 85% of them singletons. The source material was peripheral blood. The receptor was isolated from a man in his sixties with acute or convalescent COVID-19.

The CDR3 DNA is TGTGCCAGCAGCCTAGCTAGCTCTGGAAACACCATATATTTT. It codes for CASSLASSGNTIYF. The rearrangement joins TRBV3-1 (or the pseudogene TRBV3-2) to TRBJ1-3; D call uncertain. V was clipped by 4 bases and J by 0 bases, with 7 bases between them. The CDR3 has 14 residues. The germline CDR1 and CDR2 sequences are LGHDT and YNNKEL (reference sequence).